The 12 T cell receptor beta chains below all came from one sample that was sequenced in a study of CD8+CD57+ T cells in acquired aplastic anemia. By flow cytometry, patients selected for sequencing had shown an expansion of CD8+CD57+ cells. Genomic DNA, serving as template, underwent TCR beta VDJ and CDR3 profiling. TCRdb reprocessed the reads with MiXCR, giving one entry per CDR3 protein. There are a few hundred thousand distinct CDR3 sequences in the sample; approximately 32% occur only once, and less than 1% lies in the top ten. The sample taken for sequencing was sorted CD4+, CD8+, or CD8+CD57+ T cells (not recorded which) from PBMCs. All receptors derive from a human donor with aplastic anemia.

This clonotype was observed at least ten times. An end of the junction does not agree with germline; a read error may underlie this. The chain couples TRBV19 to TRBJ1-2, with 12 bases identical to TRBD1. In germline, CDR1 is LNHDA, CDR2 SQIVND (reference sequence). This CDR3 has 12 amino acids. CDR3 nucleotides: TGTGCCAGTAGTTGGGACAGGGGGCTTCATCGCTTC. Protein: CASSWDRGLHRF.

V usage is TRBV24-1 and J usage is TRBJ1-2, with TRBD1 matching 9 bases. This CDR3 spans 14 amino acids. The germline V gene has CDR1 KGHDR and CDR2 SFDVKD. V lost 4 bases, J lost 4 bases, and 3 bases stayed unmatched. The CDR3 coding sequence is TGTGCCACCAGTGAGAAGGACAGGGGCTATGGCTACACCTTC. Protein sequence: CATSEKDRGYGYTF.

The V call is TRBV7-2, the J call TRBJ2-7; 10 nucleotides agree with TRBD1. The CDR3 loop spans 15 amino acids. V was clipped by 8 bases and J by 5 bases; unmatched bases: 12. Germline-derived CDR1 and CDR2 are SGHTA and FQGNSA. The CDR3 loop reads CASGSPGQGTHEQYF. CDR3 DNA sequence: TGTGCCAGCGGCTCCCCGGGACAGGGGACACACGAGCAGTACTTC.

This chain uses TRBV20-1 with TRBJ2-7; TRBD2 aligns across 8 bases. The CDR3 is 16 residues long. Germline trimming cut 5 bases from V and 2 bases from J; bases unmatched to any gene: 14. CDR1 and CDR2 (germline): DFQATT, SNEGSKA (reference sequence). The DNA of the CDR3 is TGCAGTGCTGTATACCCATTCGGGGGGGAAACCTACGAGCAGTACTTC. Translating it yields CSAVYPFGGETYEQYF.

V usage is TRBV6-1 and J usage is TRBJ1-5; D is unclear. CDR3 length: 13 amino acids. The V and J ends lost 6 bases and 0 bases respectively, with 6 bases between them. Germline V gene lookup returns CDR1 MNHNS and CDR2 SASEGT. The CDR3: CASRGLSNQPQHF. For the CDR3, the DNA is TGTGCCAGCAGGGGTCTTAGCAATCAGCCCCAGCATTTT.

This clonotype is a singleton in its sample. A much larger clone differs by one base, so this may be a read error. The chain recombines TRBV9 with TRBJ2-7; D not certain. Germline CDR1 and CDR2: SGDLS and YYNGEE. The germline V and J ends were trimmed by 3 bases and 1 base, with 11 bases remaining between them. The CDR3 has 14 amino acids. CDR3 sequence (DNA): TGTGCCAGCAGCGCAGATCCGGATTCCTACGAGCAGTACTTC. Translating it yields CASSADPDSYEQYF.

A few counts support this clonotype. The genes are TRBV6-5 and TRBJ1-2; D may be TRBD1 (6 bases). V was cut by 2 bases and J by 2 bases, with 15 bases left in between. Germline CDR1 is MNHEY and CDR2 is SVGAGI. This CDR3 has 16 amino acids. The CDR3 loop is CASSYGTGRANYGYTF. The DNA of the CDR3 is TGTGCCAGCAGTTACGGAACAGGGCGGGCCAACTATGGCTACACCTTC.

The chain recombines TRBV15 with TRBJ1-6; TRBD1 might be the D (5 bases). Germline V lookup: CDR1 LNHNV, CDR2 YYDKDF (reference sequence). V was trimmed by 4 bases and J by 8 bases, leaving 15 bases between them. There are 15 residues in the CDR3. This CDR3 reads CATSTGKTEDSPLHF. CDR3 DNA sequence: TGTGCCACCAGCACTGGAAAGACAGAAGATTCACCCCTCCACTTT.

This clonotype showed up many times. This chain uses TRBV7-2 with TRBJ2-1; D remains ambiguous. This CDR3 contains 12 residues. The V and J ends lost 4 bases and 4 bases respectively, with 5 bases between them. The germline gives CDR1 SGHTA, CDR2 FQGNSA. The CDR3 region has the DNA TGTGCCAGCAGCTCGCCTTACAATGAGCAGTTCTTC. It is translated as CASSSPYNEQFF.

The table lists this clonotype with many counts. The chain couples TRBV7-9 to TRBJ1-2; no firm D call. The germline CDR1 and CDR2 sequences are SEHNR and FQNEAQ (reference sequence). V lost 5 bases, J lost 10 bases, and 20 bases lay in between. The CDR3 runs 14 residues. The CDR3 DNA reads TGTGCCAGCAGCCCAGCCCACGGACGGACGGCCTACACCTTC. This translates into CASSPAHGRTAYTF.

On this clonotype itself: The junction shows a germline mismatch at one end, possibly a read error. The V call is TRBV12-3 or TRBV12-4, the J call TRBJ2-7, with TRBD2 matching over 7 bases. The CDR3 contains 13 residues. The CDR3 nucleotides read TGTGCCGGCAGCGGGACTATCCTCTACGAGCAGTACTTC. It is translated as CAGSGTILYEQYF.

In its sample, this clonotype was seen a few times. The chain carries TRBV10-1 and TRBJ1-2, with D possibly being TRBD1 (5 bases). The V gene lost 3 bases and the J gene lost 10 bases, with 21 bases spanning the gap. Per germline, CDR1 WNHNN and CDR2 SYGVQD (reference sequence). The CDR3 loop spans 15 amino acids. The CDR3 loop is CASSEGGGTPDDYTF. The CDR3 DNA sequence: TGCGCCAGCAGTGAAGGTGGGGGGACCCCTGATGACTACACCTTC.